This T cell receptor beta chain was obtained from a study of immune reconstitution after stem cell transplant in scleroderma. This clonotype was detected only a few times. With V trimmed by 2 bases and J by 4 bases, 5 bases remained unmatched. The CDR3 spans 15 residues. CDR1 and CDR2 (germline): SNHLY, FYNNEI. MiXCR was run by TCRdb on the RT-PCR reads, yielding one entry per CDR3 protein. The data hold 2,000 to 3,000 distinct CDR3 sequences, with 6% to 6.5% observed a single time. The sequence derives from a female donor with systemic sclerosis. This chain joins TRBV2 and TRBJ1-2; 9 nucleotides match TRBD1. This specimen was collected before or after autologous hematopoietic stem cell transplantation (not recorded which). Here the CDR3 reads CASSERDRAFYGYTF. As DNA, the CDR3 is TGTGCCAGCAGTGAACGGGACAGGGCTTTCTATGGCTACACCTTC.